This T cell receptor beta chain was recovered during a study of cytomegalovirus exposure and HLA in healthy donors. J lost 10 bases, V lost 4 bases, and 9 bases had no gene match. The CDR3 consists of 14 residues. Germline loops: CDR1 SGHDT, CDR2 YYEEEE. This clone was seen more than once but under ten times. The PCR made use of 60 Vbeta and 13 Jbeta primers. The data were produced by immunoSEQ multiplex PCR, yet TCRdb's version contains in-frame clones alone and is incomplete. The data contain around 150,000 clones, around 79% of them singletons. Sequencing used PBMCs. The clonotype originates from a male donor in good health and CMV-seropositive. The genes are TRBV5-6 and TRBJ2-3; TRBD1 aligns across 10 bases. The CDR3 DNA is TGTGCCAGCAGCCTGCCGGGACAGGGGTGGCCGCAGTATTTT. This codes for CASSLPGQGWPQYF.